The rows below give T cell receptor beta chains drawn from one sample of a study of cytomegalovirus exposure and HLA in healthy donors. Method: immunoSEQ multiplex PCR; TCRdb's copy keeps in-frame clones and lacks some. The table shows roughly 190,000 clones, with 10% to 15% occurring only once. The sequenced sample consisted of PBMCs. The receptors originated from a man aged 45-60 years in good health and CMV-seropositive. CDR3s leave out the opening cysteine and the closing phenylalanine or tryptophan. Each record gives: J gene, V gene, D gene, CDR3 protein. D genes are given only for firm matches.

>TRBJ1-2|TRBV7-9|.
ASSETPPIF
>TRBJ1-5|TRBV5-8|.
ASSLAAGRHNQPQH
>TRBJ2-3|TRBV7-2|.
ASRGRGGNQGDTQY
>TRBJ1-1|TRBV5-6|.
ASSEFGTEAF
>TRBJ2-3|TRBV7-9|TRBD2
ASSPGLAGTQY
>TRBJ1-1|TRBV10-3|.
AISGGSEAF
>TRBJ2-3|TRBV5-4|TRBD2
ASSLGVAGGPPDTQY
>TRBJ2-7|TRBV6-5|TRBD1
ASSSPVRTGRWEQY
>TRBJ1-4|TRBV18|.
ASSLKTNEKLF
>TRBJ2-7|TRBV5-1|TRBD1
ASSSRTGAYEQY
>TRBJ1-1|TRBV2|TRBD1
ASIRTGETEAF
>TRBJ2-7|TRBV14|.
ASSQDLGGEQY
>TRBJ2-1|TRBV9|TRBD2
ASSVGIRTSGGLYNEQF
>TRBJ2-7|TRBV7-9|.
ASSSGQSYEQY
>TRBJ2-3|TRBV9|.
ASSGALRDTQY
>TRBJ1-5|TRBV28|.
ASRAGRGWGNQPQH